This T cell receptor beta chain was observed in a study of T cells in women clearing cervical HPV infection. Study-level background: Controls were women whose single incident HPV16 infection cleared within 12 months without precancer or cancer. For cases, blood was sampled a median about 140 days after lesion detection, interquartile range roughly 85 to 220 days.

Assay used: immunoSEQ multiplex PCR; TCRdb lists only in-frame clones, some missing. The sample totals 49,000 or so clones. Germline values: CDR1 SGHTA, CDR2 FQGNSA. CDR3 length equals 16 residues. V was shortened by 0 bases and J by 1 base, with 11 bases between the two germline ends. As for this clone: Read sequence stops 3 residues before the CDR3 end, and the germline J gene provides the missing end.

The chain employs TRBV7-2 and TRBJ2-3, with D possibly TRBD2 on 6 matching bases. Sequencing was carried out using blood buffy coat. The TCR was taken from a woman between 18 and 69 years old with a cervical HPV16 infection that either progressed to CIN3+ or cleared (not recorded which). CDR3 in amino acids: CASSLASLAGTDTQYF. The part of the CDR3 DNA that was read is TGTGCCAGCAGCTTAGCTTCACTAGCAGGCACAGATACG.